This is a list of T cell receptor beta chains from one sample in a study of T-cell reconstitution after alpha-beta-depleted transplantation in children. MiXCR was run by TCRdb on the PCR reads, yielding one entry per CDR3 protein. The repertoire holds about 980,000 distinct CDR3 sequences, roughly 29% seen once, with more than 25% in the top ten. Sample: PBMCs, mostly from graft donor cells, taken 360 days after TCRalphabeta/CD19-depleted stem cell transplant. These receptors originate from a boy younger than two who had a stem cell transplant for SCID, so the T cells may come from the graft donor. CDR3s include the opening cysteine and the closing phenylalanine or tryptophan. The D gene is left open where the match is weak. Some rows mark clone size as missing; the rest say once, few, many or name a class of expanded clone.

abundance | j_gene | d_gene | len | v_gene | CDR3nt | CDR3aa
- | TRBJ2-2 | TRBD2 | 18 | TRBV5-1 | TGCGCCAGCAGCTTAGGACTAGCGGGGAGGCGGAACACCGGGGAGCTGTTTTTT | CASSLGLAGRRNTGELFF
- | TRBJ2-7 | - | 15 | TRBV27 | TGTGCCAGCCGAGGGGCGCTAGCGCTTACCTACGAGCAGTACTTC | CASRGALALTYEQYF
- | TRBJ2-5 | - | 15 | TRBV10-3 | TGTGCCAGCAGGGGGGGGAACCGACCCGAGGAGACCCAGTACTTC | CASRGGNRPEETQYF
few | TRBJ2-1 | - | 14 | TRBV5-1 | TGCGCCAGCAGCTTGGGCGCTGGAGGAAGTGAGCAGTTCTTC | CASSLGAGGSEQFF
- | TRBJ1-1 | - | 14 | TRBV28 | TGTGCCAGCAGTTTACAGGGATGGAACACTGAAGCTTTCTTT | CASSLQGWNTEAFF
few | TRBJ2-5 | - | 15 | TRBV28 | TGTGCCAGCAGTTTTGTGCGACAGGGAGGGGAGACCCAGTACTTC | CASSFVRQGGETQYF
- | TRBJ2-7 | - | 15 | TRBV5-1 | TGCGCCAGCAGCTTGGCCCCGGACCCAACCTACGAGCAGTACTTC | CASSLAPDPTYEQYF
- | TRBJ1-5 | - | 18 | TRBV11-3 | TGTGCCAGCAGCTTAAAGTATGAGTGGGGTAGAAGCAATCAGCCCCAGCATTTT | CASSLKYEWGRSNQPQHF
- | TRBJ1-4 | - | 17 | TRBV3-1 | TGTGCCAGCAGCCAGACGGACCCCGATGCAACTAATGAAAAACTGTTTTTT | CASSQTDPDATNEKLFF
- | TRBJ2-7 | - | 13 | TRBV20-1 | TGCAGTGCTAGAGACCTCCAATCCTACGAGCAGTACTTC | CSARDLQSYEQYF
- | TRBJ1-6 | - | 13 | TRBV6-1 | TGTGCCAGCGATCCCACCTGGGGTTCACCCCTCCACTTT | CASDPTWGSPLHF
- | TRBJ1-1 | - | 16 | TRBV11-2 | TGTGCCAGCAGCCCACGAAGGGGTGGGCAGAACACTGAAGCTTTCTTT | CASSPRRGGQNTEAFF
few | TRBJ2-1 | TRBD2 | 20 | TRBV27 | TGTGCCAGCAGCCCCACCCTAGGTAGTAGCGGGGGATTTGCCTACAATGAGCAGTTCTTC | CASSPTLGSSGGFAYNEQFF
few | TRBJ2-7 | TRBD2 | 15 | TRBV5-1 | TGCGCCAGCAGCCCCGGGAGGGCAGAGACCTACGAGCAGTACTTC | CASSPGRAETYEQYF
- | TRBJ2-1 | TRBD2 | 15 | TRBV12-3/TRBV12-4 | TGTGCCAGCAGTTTACAGCGGGGGACTAACAATGAGCAGTTCTTC | CASSLQRGTNNEQFF
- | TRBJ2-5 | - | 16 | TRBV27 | TGTGCCAGCAGCCCGTGGGGCAGGGGCCTCCTTGAGACCCAGTACTTC | CASSPWGRGLLETQYF
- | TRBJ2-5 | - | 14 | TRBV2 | TGTGCCAGCAGTGTGCCTGCAGCTCAAGAGACCCAGTACTTC | CASSVPAAQETQYF
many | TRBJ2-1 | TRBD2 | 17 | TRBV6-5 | TGTGCCAGCAGTTACTCTCCTAGCGGGGGGGGCTACAATGAGCAGTTCTTC | CASSYSPSGGGYNEQFF
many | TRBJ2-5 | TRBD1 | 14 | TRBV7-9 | TGTGCCAGCAGCTTAGCCGGGACAGCAGAGACCCAGTACTTC | CASSLAGTAETQYF
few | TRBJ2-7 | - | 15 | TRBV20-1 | TGCAGTGCTAGAGATGGGCTAGAGGCCCCCTACGAGCAGTACTTC | CSARDGLEAPYEQYF
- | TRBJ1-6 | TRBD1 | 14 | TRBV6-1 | TGTGCCAGCAGTGAGGACAGGGCTAATTCACCCCTCCACTTT | CASSEDRANSPLHF
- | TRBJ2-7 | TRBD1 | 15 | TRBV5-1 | TGCGCCAGCAGCTTGGTTACAGGGGAGAGCTACGAGCAGTACTTC | CASSLVTGESYEQYF
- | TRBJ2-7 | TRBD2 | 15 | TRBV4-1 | TGCGCCAGCAGCCAAGAGGGGGGGGAGTCCTACGAGCAGTACTTC | CASSQEGGESYEQYF
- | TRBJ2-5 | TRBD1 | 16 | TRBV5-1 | TGCGCCAGCAGCTTGCGTGAGACAGGGCCTCAAGAGACCCAGTACTTC | CASSLRETGPQETQYF
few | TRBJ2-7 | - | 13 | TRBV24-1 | TGTGCCACCAGTGATTATCAGGGTGACGAGCAGTACTTC | CATSDYQGDEQYF
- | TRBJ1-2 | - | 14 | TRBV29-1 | TGCAGCGTTGAAATCAGGGGCGGAAACTATGGCTACACCTTC | CSVEIRGGNYGYTF
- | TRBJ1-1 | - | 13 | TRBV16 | TGTGCCAGCCGGGCACTTACTAACACTGAAGCTTTCTTT | CASRALTNTEAFF
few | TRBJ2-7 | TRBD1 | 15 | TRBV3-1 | TGTGCCAGCAGCCGCGGAGGACAGGGGCCAGGCGAGCAGTACTTC | CASSRGGQGPGEQYF
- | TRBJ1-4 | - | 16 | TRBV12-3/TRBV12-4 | TGTGCCAGCGGGCCCCAACCGGGACACCTTAATGAAAAACTGTTTTTT | CASGPQPGHLNEKLFF
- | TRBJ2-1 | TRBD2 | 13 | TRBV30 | TGTGCCTGGAGTGCCAACATAGCGGGGGAGGAGTTCTTC | CAWSANIAGEEFF
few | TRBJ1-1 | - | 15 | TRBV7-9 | TGTGCCAGCAGCCTTCTTGACAGGTTGAACACTGAAGCTTTCTTT | CASSLLDRLNTEAFF
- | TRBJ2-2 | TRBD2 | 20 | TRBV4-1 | TGCGCCAGCAGCCAAGATTCCCCTAGCGGGGGCCTTCTCGTCACCGGGGAGCTGTTTTTT | CASSQDSPSGGLLVTGELFF
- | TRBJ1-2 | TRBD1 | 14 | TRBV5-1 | TGCGCCAGCAGCCTACCGGGACAGTCGTATGGCTACACCTTC | CASSLPGQSYGYTF
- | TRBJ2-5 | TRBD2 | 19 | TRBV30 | TGTGCCTGGAGTCCCTCGGGACTAGCGATGGGTGGGACACAAGAGACCCAGTACTTC | CAWSPSGLAMGGTQETQYF
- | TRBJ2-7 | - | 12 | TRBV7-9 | TGTGCCAGCGGGGGACCGATCTACGAGCAGTACTTC | CASGGPIYEQYF
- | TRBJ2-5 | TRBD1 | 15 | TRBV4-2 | TGTGCCAGCAGCCAAGACCGGGACAGACAAGAGACCCAGTACTTC | CASSQDRDRQETQYF
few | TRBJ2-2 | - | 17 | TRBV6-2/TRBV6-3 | TGTGCCAGCAGTTACCAGTTTGGTCGGTTTTGGACCGGGGAGCTGTTTTTT | CASSYQFGRFWTGELFF
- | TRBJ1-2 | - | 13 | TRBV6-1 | TGTGCCAGCAGGAAGGGCCAGAACTATGGCTACACCTTC | CASRKGQNYGYTF
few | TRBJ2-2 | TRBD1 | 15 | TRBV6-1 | TGTGCCAGCAGGACGAACAGGGGTAACACCGGGGAGCTGTTTTTT | CASRTNRGNTGELFF
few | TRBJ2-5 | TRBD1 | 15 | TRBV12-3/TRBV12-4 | TGTGCCAGCAGCCCCGGGACAGGGGAGGGAGAGACCCAGTACTTC | CASSPGTGEGETQYF
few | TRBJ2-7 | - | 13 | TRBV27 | TGTGCCAGCAGTTCCGGACGGTACGACGAGCAGTACTTC | CASSSGRYDEQYF
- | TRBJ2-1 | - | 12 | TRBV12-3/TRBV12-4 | TGTGCCAGCAGTTTAGGAATGCTTGAGCAGTTCTTC | CASSLGMLEQFF
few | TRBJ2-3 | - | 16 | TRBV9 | TGTGCCAGCAGCGCGGACAGCCGCCACGTAGCAGATACGCAGTATTTT | CASSADSRHVADTQYF
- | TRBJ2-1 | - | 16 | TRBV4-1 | TGCGCCAGCAGCCAGCTCCGTGGTGTCAGCTCCAATGAGCAGTTCTTC | CASSQLRGVSSNEQFF